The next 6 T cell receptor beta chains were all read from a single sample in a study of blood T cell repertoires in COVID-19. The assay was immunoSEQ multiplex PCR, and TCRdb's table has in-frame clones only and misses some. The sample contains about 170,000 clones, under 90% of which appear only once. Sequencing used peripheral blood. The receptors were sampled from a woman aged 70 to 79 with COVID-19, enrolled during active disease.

The chain's CDR3 is CASSQAGPYEQYF. CDR3 bases: TGTGCCAGCAGCCAAGCAGGTCCCTACGAGCAGTACTTC. The chain is built from TRBV3-1 (or the pseudogene TRBV3-2) and TRBJ2-7, with unresolved D. V lost 1 base and J 2 bases, leaving 6 bases between the germline ends. Germline lookup yields CDR1 LGHDT and CDR2 YNNKEL (reference sequence). The CDR3 is 13 amino acids.

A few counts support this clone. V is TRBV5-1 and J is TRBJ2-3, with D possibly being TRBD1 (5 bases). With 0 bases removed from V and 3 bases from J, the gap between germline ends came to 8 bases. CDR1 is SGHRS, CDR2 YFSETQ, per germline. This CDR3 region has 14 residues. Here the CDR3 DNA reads TGCGCCAGCAGCTTGGAGGGGATAACAGATACGCAGTATTTT. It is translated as CASSLEGITDTQYF.

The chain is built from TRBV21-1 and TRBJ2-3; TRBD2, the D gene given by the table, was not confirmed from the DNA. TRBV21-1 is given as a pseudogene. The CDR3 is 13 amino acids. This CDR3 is CASRGGGTDTQYF. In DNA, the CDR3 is TGTGCCAGTCGTGGGGGGGGCACAGATACGCAGTATTTT.

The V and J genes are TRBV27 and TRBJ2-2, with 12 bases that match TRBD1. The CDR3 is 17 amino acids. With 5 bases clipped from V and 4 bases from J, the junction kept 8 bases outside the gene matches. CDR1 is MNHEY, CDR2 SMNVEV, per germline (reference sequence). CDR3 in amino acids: CASSRRGQGAGTGELFF. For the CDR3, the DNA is TGTGCCAGCAGTAGGCGGGGACAGGGGGCGGGCACCGGGGAGCTGTTTTTT.

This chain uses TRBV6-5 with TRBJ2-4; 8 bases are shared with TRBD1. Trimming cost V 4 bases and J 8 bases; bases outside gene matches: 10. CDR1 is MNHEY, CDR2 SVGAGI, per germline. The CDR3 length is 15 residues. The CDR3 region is CASSLGQGAFHIQYF. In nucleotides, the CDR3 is TGTGCCAGCAGTTTAGGCCAGGGGGCTTTTCACATTCAGTACTTC.

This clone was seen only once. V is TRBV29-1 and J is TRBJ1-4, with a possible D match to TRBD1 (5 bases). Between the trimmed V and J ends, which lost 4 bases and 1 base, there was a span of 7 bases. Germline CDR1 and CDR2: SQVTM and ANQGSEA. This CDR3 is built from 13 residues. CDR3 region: CSVGRGTNEKLFF. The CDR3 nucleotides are TGCAGCGTTGGAAGGGGAACTAATGAAAAACTGTTTTTT.